This entry lists 3 T cell receptor beta chains sequenced from one sample in a study of blood T cell repertoires in COVID-19. Sequenced by immunoSEQ multiplex PCR; TCRdb stores in-frame clones only, minus some. This sample has approximately 140,000 clones, with more than 80% found just once. Material for sequencing was peripheral blood. These receptors all stem from a man between 65 and 79 years old with acute or convalescent COVID-19.

V gene TRBV3-1 (or the pseudogene TRBV3-2) combines with J gene TRBJ2-7, with TRBD2 matching 7 bases. Germline CDR1 reads LGHDT; CDR2 reads YNNKEL (reference sequence). The length of the CDR3 is 16 residues. With 0 bases clipped from V and 4 bases from J, the junction kept 9 bases outside the gene matches. CDR3 in DNA: TGTGCCAGCAGCCAAGATCCTCCTGCGGGGGAATACGAGCAGTACTTC. Encoded protein: CASSQDPPAGEYEQYF.

This clone appeared once. The V gene is TRBV7-8, the J gene TRBJ2-3; D is unclear. V lost 5 bases, J lost 11 bases, and 11 bases lay in between. Germline V gene lookup returns CDR1 SGHVS and CDR2 FQNEAQ. This CDR3 comprises 11 residues. The CDR3 protein is CASSPHRGQYF. The CDR3 DNA sequence: TGTGCCAGCAGCCCCCATCGCGGGCAGTATTTT. The full variable domain, completed using reference TRBV7-8 and TRBJ2-3, is GAGVSQSPRYKVAKRGQDVALRCDPISGHVSLFWYQQALGQGPEFLTYFQNEAQLDKSGLPSDRFFAERPEGSVSTLKIQRTQQEDSAVYLCASSPHRGQYFGPGTRLTVL.

The rearrangement links TRBV28 to TRBJ1-1; TRBD1 aligns across 9 bases. CDR1 MDHEN and CDR2 SYDVKM come from the germline V gene. V was clipped by 2 bases and J by 4 bases; unmatched bases: 11. The length of the CDR3 is 17 residues. The DNA for the CDR3 is TGTGCCAGCAGTTTAGCGGGGAACAGGGGGCGCGCCACTGAAGCTTTCTTT. The encoded protein is CASSLAGNRGRATEAFF. Filled out from reference TRBV28 and TRBJ1-1, the complete variable domain reads DVKVTQSSRYLVKRTGEKVFLECVQDMDHENMFWYRQDPGLGLRLIYFSYDVKMKEKGDIPEGYSVSREKKERFSLILESASTNQTSMYLCASSLAGNRGRATEAFFGQGTRLTVV.